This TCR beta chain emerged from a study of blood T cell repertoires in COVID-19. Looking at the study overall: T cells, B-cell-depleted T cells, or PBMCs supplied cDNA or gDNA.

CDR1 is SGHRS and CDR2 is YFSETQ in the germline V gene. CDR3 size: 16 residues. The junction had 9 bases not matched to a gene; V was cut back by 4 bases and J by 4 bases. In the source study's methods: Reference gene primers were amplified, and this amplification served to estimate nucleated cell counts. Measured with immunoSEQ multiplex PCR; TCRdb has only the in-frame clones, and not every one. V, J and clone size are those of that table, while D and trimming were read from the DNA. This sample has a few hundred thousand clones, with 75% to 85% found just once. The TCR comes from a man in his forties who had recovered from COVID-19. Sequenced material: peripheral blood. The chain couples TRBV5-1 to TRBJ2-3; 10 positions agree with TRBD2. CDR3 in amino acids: CASSPGAGGPSDTQYF. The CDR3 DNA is TGCGCCAGCAGCCCTGGAGCGGGAGGGCCATCAGATACGCAGTATTTT.